The text below deals with one TCR beta chain. The antigen remains undetermined. This specimen belongs to a study of cytomegalovirus exposure and HLA in healthy donors. This CDR3 comprises 15 residues. Germline V gene lookup returns CDR1 SNHLY and CDR2 FYNNEI. V was pared by 6 bases and J by 4 bases, with 11 bases of the junction left unmatched. PCR involved 60 Vbeta and 13 Jbeta primers. Using immunoSEQ multiplex PCR, the repertoire was profiled, and TCRdb retains in-frame clones only, with some absent. This repertoire comprises 65,000 to 80,000 clones; its ten largest clones make up about 4.2%. Study observations and caveats: Follow-up analysis later connected one missense variant in DCLRE1C with trimming of TCR beta V- and J-genes.

This clonotype was obtained from a man aged 25 to 40 in good health and CMV-seronegative. Sequenced input: PBMCs. The rearrangement uses TRBV2 and TRBJ1-1; 7 nucleotides match TRBD1. CDR3 bases: TGTGCCAGCAGGAAGAGACAGGGAGTGAGCACTGAAGCTTTCTTT. It specifies CASRKRQGVSTEAFF.